This TCR beta chain was sequenced in a study of monozygotic twins with inflammatory bowel disease. Germline V lookup: CDR1 MGHRA, CDR2 YSYEKL. The CDR3 has 15 amino acids. TCRdb reworked the 5' RACE reads into one entry per CDR3 protein, no DNA. This specimen shows about 380,000 distinct CDR3 sequences; the ten leading clones hold around 2.6%. The receptor comes from a human donor with ulcerative colitis or Crohn's disease, or a healthy co-twin of an affected twin (not recorded which). The V and J genes are TRBV4-1 and TRBJ1-2; TCRdb proposes TRBD1, but this gene call is untestable without DNA. The sequenced sample was blood. The CDR3: CASSQADRGSYGYTF.